This TCR beta chain stems from a study of T cell clusters in autoimmune cytopenias. TRB rearrangements were amplified by touch-down multiplex PCR with mixed TRB-A/B primers. TCRdb reanalyzed the multiplex PCR reads and collapses them to one entry per CDR3 protein, without DNA. Its table records around 5,400 distinct CDR3 sequences. TRB was amplified from about 260 ng of peripheral blood genomic DNA per sample. Judged by frequency, this clonotype is medium-sized. Another study also made use of these data, one on T cell repertoires in aging, cancer and after chemotherapy. In that study: Donors were grouped into six age bands spanning 30 or younger through 70 or older. The full dataset contained some 8.7 million TCR reads. Across the chemotherapy interval, each cancer cohort showed higher median generation probability, suggesting thymic rebound. Immunological memory after chemotherapy cannot be judged from the repertoire data.

The sequenced sample was peripheral blood. The receptor was isolated from a human donor in good health.

CDR3 sequence reads: CASSPGLAEETQYF. The chain is built from TRBV6-6 and TRBJ2-5; the TCRdb D gene call, TRBD2, has no DNA to confirm it. The germline V gene encodes CDR1 MNHNY and CDR2 SVGAGI (reference sequence). The CDR3 contains 14 residues.